The clone carrying this TCR beta chain was detected ten times or more. Its antigen remains unknown. The data originate from a study of identical twins. Study findings and constraints: Fewer insertions marked abundant cord blood beta clonotypes; young adult naive trended weakly, memory not at all.

V was pared by 7 bases and J by 3 bases, with 8 bases of the junction left unmatched. The germline gives CDR1 MNHNS, CDR2 SASEGT. The CDR3 totals 14 residues. One entry per CDR3 protein, called by TCRdb with MiXCR from the 5' RACE reads. The sample holds hundreds of thousands of distinct CDR3 sequences; less than 25% are singletons and the top ten take about 2.7%. The data also belong to a second study, concerning T cells expressing NK-cell markers. That work states: The TCR beta repertoires originated in sorted CD3+CD56+NKG2C+, CD3+CD56+NKG2C- and CD3+CD56-NKG2C+ T cells. Dominant NKG2C+ clonotypes were found to form about 1.0-7.0% of CD8+ T cells in about six donors. The study found these clonotypes also leading the CD3+CD56-NKG2C+ fraction in a handful of donors.

Sequencing was carried out using CD4+ T cells sorted from blood. The sequence came from a woman between 18 and 29 years old in good health. The chain links TRBV6-1 to TRBJ1-2; 7 nucleotides align to TRBD1. The CDR3 sequence is CASTPGGTDYGYTF. CDR3 sequence (DNA): TGTGCCAGCACCCCCGGAGGGACAGACTATGGCTACACCTTC.